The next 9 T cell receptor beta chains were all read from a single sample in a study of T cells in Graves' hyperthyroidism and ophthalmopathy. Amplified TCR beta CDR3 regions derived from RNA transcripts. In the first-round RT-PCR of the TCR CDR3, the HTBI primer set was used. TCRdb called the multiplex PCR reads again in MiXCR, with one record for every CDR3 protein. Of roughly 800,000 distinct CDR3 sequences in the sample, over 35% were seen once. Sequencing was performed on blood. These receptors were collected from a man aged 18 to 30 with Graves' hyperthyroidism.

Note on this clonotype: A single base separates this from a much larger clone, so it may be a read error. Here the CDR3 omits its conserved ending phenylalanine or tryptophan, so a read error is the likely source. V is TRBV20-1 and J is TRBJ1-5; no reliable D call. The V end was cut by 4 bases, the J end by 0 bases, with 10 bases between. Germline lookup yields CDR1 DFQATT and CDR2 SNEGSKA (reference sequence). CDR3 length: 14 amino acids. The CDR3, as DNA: TGCAGTGCTAAACCGACGGTTAGCAATCAGCCCCAGCATTGT. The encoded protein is CSAKPTVSNQPQHC.

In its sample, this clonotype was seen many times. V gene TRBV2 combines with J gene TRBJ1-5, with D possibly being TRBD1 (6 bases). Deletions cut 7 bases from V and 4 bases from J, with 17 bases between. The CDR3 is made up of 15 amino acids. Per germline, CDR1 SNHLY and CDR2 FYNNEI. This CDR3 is CASKLLQGGNQPQHF. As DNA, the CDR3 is TGTGCCAGCAAACTGTTACAGGGAGGTAATCAGCCCCAGCATTTT. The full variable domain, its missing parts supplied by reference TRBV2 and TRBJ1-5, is EPEVTQTPSHQVTQMGQEVILRCVPISNHLYFYWYRQILGQKVEFLVSFYNNEISEKSEIFDDQFSVERPDGSNFTLKIRSTKLEDSAMYFCASKLLQGGNQPQHFGDGTRLSIL.

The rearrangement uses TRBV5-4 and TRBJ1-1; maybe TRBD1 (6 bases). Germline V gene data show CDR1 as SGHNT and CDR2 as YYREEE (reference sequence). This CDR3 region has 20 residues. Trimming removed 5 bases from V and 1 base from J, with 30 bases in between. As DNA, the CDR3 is TGTGCCAGCAGTGGCCAACAGGGTCTAGACACCGGGGAATGGAACACTGAAGCTTTCTTT. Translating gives CASSGQQGLDTGEWNTEAFF.

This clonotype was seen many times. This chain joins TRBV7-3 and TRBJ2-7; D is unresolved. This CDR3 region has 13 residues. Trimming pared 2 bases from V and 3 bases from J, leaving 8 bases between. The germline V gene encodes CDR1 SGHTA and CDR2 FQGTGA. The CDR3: CASSLFDGYEQYF. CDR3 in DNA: TGTGCCAGCAGCTTATTCGACGGCTACGAGCAGTACTTC.

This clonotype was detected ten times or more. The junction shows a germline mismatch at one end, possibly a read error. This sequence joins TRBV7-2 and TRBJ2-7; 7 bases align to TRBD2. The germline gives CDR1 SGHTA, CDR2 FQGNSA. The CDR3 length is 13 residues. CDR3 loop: CASSFGTNYEQYF. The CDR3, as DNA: TGTGCTAGCAGCTTTGGGACTAACTACGAGCAGTACTTC.

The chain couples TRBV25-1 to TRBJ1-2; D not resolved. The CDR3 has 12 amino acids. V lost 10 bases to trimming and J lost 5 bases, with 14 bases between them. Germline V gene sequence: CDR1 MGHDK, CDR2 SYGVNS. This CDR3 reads CATRTAEYGYTF. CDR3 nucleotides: TGTGCCACCCGGACGGCGGAATATGGCTACACCTTC.

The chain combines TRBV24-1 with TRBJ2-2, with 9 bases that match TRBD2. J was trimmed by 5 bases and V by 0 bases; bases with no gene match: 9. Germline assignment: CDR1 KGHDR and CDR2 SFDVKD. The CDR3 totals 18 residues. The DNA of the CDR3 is TGTGCCACCAGTGATTTGCAGGAGCGGGGGGCAGAAACCGGGGAGCTGTTTTTT. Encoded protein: CATSDLQERGAETGELFF.

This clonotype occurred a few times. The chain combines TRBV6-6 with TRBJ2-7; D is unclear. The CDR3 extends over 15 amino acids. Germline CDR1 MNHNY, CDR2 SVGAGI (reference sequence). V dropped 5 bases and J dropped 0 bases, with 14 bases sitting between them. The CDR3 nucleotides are TGTGCCAGCAGTCAGATACAGAGTCGCTCCTACGAGCAGTACTTC. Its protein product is CASSQIQSRSYEQYF.

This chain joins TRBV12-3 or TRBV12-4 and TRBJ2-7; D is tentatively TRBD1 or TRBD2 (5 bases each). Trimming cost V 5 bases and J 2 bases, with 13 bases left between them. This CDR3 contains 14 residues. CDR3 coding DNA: TGTGCCAGCAGTCAATTCCAGGGAGCCTACGAGCAGTACTTC. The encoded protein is CASSQFQGAYEQYF.